This TCR beta chain was captured by sequencing in a study of blood T cell repertoires in COVID-19. Study summary: From T cells, B-cell-depleted T cells, or PBMCs came the material, which was cDNA or gDNA.

V was clipped by 2 bases and J by 9 bases, with 14 bases between them. The CDR3 is made up of 13 amino acids. Germline V gene sequence: CDR1 GTSNPN, CDR2 SVGIG (reference sequence). Per the authors' pipeline: Estimation of nucleated cell counts relied on the amplification of reference gene primers. The table came from immunoSEQ multiplex PCR; TCRdb's copy has only in-frame clones and leaves some out. The V and J calls and clone size come from that table; D and trimming were worked out from the DNA. The sample lists around 60,000 clones, roughly 84% occurring once. This clone was picked up one time. What was sequenced was peripheral blood. The rearrangement joins TRBV30 to TRBJ2-1; D perhaps matches TRBD2 (6 bases). The TCR originated in a man aged 55 to 70 with COVID-19, enrolled during active disease. DNA of the CDR3: TGTGCCTGGAGTATCGCTAGCGACGGTGAGCAGTTCTTC. It translates to CAWSIASDGEQFF.